This T cell receptor beta chain was sequenced during a study of breast tumors, draining lymph nodes, adjacent tissues. This clonotype was seen repeatedly, ten times or more. The antigen remains undetermined. Using its own MiXCR run on the multiplex PCR reads, TCRdb lists one record per CDR3 protein. The table lists under 150,000 distinct CDR3 sequences, over 20% of them singletons. Germline lookup yields CDR1 SNHLY and CDR2 FYNNEI. V dropped 7 bases and J dropped 6 bases, with 18 bases sitting between them. The CDR3 sequence is 15 residues long. General observations from the study: Tumor TCR diversity was below lymph nodes but above nontumor tissue.

Samples came from axillary lymph nodes draining the breast cancer. The chain joins TRBV2 to TRBJ2-2; possible D gene TRBD2, 7 bases. The clonotype comes from a female donor with breast cancer. Some clones in this sample may be carry-over from other donors' samples. The sample was axillary lymph node tissue. CDR3 coding DNA: TGTGCCAGCATTGGGGGAGGGGGAGGGTCCGGGGAGCTGTTTTTT. Protein sequence: CASIGGGGGSGELFF.